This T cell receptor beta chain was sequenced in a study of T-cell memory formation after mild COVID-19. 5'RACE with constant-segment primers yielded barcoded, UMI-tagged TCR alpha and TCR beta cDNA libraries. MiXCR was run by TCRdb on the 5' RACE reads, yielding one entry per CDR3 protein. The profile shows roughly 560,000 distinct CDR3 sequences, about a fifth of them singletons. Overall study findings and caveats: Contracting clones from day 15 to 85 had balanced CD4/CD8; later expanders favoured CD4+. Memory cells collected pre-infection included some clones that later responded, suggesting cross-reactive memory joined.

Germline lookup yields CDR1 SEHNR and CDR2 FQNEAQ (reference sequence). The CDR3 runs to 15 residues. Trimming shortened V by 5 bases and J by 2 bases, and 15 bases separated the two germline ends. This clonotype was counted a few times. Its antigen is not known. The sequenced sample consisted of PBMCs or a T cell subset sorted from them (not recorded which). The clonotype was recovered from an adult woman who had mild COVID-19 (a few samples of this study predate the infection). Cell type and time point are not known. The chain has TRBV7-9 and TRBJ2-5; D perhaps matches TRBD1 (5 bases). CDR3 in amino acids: CASSPPTDFQETQYF. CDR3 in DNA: TGTGCCAGCAGCCCTCCGACAGACTTTCAAGAGACCCAGTACTTC.